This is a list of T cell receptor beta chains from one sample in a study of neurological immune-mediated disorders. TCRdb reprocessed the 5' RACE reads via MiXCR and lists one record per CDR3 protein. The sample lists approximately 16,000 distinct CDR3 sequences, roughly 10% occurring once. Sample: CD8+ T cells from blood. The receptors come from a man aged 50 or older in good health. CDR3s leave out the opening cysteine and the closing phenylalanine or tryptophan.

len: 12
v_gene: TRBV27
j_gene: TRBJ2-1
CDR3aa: ASSSPGAWSEQF

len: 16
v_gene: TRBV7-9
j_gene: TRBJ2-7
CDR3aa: ASSLVGGLAGGSYEQY

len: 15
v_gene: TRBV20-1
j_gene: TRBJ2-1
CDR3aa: SARDQGLRVSYNEQF

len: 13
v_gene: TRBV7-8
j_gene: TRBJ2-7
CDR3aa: ASSLAPSKAYEQY

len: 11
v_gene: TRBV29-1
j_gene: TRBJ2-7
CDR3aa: SVPRLAQYEQY

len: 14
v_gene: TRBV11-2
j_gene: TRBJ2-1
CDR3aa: ASSLTGLSESDEQF

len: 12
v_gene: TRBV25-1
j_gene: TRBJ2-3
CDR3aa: ASSDVWGTDTQY

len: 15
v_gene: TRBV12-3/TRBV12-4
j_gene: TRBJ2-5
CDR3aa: ASSPYPLDRERETQY

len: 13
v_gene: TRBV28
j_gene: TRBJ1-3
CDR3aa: ASSFAGDSGNTIY

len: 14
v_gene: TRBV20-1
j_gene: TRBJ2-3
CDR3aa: SARLLDPPRADTQY

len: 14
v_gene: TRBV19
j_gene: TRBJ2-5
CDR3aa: ASSQLSIRGGETQY

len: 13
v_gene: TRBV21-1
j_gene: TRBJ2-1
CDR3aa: ASSKAADAYNEQF

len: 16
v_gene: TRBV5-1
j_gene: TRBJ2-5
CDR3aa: ASSLDPGLAALQETQY

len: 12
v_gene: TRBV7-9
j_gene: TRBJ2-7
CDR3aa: ASSPRTKGYEQY

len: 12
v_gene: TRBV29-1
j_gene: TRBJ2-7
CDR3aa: SVGLAVSSYEQY

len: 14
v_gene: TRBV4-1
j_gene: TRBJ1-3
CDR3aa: ASRSRADSSGNTIY

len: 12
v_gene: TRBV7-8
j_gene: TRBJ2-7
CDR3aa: ASSLSTGHYEQY

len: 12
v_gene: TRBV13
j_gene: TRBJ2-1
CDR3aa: ASSPPGGNNEQF

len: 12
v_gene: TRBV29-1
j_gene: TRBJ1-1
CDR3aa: SAFPAAGNTEAF

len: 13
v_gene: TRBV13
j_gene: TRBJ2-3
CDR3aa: ASSPQGQVADTQY

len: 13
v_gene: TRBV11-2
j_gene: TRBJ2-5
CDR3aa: ASSPPGLAGETQY

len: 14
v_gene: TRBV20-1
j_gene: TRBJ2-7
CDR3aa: SARAGTNENSYEQY